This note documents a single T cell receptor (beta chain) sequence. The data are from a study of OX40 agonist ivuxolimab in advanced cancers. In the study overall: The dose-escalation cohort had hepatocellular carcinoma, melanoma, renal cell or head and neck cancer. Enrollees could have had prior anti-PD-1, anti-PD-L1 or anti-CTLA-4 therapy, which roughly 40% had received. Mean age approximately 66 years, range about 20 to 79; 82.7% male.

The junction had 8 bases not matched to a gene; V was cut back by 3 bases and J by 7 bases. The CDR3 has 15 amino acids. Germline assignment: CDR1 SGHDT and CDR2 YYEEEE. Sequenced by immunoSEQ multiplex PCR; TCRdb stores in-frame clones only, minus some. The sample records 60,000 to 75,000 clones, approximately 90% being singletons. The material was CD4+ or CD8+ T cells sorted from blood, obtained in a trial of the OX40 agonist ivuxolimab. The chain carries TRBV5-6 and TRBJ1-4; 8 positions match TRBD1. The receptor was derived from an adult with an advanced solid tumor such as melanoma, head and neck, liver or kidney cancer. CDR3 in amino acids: CASSYQGAFGEKLFF. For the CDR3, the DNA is TGTGCCAGCAGCTATCAGGGGGCGTTCGGTGAAAAACTGTTTTTT.